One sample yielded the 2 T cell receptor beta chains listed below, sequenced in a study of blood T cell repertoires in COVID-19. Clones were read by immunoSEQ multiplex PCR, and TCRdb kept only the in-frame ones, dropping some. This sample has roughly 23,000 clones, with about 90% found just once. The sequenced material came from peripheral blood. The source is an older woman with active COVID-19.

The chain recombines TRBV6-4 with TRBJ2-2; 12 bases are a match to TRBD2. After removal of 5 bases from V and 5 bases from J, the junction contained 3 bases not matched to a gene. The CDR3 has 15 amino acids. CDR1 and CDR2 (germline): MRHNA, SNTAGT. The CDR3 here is CASSRLAGVTGELFF. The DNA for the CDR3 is TGTGCCAGCAGTAGACTAGCGGGAGTAACCGGGGAGCTGTTTTTT.

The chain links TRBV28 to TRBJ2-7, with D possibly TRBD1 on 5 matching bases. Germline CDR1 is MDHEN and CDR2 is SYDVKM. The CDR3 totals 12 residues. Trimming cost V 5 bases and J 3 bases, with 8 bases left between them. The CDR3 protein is CASSEGDYEQYF. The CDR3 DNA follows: TGTGCCAGCAGTGAAGGGGACTACGAGCAGTACTTC. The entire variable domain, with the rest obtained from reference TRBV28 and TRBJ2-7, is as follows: DVKVTQSSRYLVKRTGEKVFLECVQDMDHENMFWYRQDPGLGLRLIYFSYDVKMKEKGDIPEGYSVSREKKERFSLILESASTNQTSMYLCASSEGDYEQYFGPGTRLTVT.